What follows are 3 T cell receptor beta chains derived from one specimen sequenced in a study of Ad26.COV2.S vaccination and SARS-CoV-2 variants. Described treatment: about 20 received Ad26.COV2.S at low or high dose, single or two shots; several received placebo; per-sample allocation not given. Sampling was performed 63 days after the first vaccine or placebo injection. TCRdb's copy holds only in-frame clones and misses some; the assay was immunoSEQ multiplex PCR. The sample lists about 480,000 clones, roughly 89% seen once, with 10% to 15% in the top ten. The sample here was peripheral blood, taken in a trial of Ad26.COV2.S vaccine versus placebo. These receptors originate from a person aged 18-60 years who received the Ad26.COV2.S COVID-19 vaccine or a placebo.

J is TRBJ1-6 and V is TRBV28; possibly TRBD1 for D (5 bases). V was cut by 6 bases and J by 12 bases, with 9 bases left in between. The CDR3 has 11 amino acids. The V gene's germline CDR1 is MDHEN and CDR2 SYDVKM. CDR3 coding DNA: TGTGCCAGCAGCGACAGTTTACCCCTCCACTTT. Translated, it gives CASSDSLPLHF.

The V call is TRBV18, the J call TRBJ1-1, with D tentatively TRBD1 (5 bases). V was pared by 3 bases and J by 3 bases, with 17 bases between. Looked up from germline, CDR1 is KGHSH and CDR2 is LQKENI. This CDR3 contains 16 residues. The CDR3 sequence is CASSPWFGDADTEAFF. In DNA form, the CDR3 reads TGTGCCAGCTCACCGTGGTTTGGGGACGCGGACACTGAAGCTTTCTTT.

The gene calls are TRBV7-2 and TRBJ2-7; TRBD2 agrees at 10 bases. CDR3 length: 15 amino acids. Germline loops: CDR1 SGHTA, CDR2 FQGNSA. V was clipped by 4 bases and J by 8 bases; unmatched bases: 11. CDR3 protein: CASSSTAGGSTKQYF. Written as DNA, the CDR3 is TGTGCCAGCAGCTCAACAGCGGGGGGGTCTACGAAGCAGTACTTC. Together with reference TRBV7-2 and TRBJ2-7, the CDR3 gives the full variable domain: GAGVSQSPSNKVTEKGKDVELRCDPISGHTALYWYRQSLGQGLEFLIYFQGNSAPDKSGLPSDRFSAERTGGSVSTLTIQRTQQEDSAVYLCASSSTAGGSTKQYFGPGTRLTVT.